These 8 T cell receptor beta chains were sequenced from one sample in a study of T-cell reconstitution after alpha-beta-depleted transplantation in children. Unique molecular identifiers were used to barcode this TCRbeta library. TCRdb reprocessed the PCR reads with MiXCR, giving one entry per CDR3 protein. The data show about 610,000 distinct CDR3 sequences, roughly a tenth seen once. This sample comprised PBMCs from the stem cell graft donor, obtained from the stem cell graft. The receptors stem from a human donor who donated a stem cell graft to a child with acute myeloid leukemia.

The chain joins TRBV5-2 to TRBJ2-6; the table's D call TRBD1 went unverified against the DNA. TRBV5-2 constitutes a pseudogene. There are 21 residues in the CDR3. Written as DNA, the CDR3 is TGTGCCATGGGCGTTGTTTTATGGGGGACAGGGGTCCCCTCTGGGGCCAACGTCCTGACTTTC. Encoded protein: CAMGVVLWGTGVPSGANVLTF.

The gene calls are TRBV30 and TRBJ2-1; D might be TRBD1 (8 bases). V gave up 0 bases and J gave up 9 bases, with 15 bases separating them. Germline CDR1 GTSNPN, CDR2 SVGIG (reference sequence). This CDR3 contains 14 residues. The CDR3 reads CAWSVGQGLTEQFF. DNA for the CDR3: TGTGCCTGGAGTGTAGGACAGGGACTAACTGAGCAGTTCTTC. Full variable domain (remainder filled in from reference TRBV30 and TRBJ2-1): SQTIHQWPATLVQPVGSPLSLECTVEGTSNPNLYWYRQAAGRGLQLLFYSVGIGQISSEVPQNLSASRPQDRQFILSSKKLLLSDSGFYLCAWSVGQGLTEQFFGPGTRLTVL.

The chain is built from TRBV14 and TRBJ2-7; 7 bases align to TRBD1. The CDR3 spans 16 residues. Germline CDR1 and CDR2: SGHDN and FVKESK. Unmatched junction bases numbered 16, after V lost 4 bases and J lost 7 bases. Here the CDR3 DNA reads TGTGCCAGCAGCCTATTAGCCACAGGGGTATCGGGGGAGCAGTACTTC. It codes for CASSLLATGVSGEQYF.

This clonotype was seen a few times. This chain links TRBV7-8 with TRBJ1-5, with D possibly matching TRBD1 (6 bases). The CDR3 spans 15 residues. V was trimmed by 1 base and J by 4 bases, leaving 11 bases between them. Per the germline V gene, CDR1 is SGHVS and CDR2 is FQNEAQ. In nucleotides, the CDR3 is TGTGCCAGCAGCTTAGTCAGGACAGAGAATCAGCCCCAGCATTTT. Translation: CASSLVRTENQPQHF.

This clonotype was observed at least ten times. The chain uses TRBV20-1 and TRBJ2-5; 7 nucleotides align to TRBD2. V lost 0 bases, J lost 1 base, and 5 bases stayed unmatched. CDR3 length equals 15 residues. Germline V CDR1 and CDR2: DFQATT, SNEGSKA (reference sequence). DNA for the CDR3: TGCAGTGCTAGAGATTTCCTAGCGGCCCAAGAGACCCAGTACTTC. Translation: CSARDFLAAQETQYF.

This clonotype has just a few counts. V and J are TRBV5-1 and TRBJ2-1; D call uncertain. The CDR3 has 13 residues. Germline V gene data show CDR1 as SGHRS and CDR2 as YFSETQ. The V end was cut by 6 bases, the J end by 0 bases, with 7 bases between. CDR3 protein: CASKTSSYNEQFF. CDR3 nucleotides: TGCGCCAGCAAAACCAGCTCCTACAATGAGCAGTTCTTC.

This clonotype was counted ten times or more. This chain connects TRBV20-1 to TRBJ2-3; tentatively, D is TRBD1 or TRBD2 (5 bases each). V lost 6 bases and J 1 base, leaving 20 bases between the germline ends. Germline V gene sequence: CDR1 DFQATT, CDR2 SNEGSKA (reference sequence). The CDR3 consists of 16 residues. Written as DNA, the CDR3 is TGCAGTGCCTCAAATCGGGGCAGCCTACGCACAGATACGCAGTATTTT. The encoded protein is CSASNRGSLRTDTQYF.

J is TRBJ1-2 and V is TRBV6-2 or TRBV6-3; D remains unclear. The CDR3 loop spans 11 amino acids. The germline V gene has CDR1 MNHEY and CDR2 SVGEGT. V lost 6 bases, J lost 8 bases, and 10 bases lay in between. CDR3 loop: CASSPKDGYTF. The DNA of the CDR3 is TGTGCCAGCAGCCCCAAGGACGGCTACACCTTC.